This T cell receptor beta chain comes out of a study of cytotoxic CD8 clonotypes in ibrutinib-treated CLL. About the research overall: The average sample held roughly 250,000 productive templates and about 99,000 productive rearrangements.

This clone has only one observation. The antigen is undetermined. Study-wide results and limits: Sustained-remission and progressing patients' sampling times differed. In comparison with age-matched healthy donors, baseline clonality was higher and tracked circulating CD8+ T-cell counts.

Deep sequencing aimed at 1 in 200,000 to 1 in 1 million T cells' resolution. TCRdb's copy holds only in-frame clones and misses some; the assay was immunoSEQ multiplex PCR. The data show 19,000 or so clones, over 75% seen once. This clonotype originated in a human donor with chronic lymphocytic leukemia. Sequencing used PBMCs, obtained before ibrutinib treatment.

The CDR3 sequence is CASSLGFGGIGNTIYF. The CDR3 bases are TGTGCCAGCAGCTTAGGATTTGGGGGGATTGGAAACACCATATATTTT. The chain employs TRBV5-6 and TRBJ1-3, with D possibly TRBD1 on 5 matching bases. The CDR3 covers 16 residues. Germline CDR1 reads SGHDT; CDR2 reads YYEEEE. The V end was cut by 2 bases, the J end by 3 bases, with 15 bases between.